This T cell receptor (beta chain) emerged from a study of post-analysis software for immune sequencing data. Study-level results: In patients, about 5 TRBV segments were more frequent than in controls, with TRBV5-6, TRBV5-1 and TRBV20-1 among them. Co-batched samples clustered tightly together by F measure. The normalized Chao1 diversity of multiple sclerosis patients was significantly lower than that of controls.

Each TCR beta cDNA library carried unique molecular identifiers. It was from roughly 1 to 10 million T cells that some 460,000 cDNA molecules came. TCRdb reprocessed the PCR reads via MiXCR and lists one record per CDR3 protein. The repertoire holds about 460,000 distinct CDR3 sequences, with under 55% as singletons. Points on this clonotype: The antigen remains undetermined.

The CDR3 has 14 amino acids. Germline loops: CDR1 SGHRS, CDR2 YFSETQ. Trimming took 5 bases from V and 4 from J, leaving 14 bases between them. V is TRBV5-1 and J is TRBJ2-3; possible D gene TRBD2, 6 bases. Sequencing input: blood. The clonotype was recovered from a girl under 18 with multiple sclerosis. The DNA for the CDR3 is TGCGCCAGCAGGGGACTTTTAAGTGCAGATACGCAGTATTTT. Translation gives CASRGLLSADTQYF.